The TCR beta chain described here comes from a study of T cell responses to AZD1222 COVID-19 vaccine. Study-level points and caveats: In all cases, repertoires were sampled only after the peak T cell response. Regions 160-218 and 743-854 held dominance among vaccine-associated CD4 TCRs, which spanned spike. Donors were largely white British and mainly female; clonal diversity was possibly underestimated.

Notes on this clone: Its target is not known.

The CDR3 covers 17 residues. V lost 1 base to trimming and J lost 3 bases; unmatched junction nucleotides: 9. Repertoires were generated with immunoSEQ multiplex PCR, while TCRdb's copy carries only in-frame clones and drops some. Here the sample spans some 94,000 clones, around nine tenths being singletons. Material: peripheral blood, obtained on day 0 of AZD1222 vaccination. V gene TRBV23-1 combines with J gene TRBJ2-1, with TRBD1 matching over 7 bases. Being an ORF, TRBV23-1 has a function that is uncertain. The source of this sequence is an adult in good health. CDR3 in amino acids: CASSQLGWTGNYNEQFF. CDR3 coding DNA: TGCGCCAGCAGTCAATTGGGGTGGACAGGAAACTACAATGAGCAGTTCTTC.